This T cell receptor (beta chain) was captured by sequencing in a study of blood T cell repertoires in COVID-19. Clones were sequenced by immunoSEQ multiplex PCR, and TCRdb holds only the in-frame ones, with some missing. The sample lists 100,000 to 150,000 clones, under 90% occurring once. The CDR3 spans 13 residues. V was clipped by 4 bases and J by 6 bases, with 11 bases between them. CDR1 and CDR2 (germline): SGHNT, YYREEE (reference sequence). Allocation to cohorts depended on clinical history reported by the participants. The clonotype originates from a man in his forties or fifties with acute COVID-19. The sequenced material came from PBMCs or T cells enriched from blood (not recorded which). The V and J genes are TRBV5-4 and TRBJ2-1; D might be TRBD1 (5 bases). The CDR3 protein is CASSTDTFNEQFF. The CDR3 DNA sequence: TGTGCCAGCAGCACGGACACTTTCAATGAGCAGTTCTTC.